This TCR beta chain was identified during a study of PD-L1 blockade in urothelial cancer. Study as a whole: T cell content in blood samples showed a median of approximately 140,000.

The time point was: peripheral blood 6 weeks after treatment start. Clones were sequenced by immunoSEQ multiplex PCR, and TCRdb holds only the in-frame ones, with some missing. The repertoire consists of some 120,000 clones, with more than 70% occurring once and the leading ten covering roughly 2.4%. The CDR3 loop spans 15 amino acids. The ends were cut back, 4 bases at V and 5 bases at J, with 17 bases in the middle. Germline values: CDR1 SGHAT, CDR2 FQNNGV. Here the sequenced sample was PBMCs, taken around atezolizumab (anti-PD-L1) treatment. The J gene is TRBJ2-5, the V gene TRBV11-2, with D maybe TRBD2 (6 bases). The receptor's source is a man aged 45-60 years with urothelial cancer. CDR3: CASSSGEDVFETQYF. CDR3 in DNA: TGTGCCAGCAGCTCGGGGGAGGACGTTTTCGAGACCCAGTACTTC.